The source of this T cell receptor (beta chain) is a study of CD8+ T cells in alopecia areata. About the study: Twice a day, 5 to 10 mg of oral tofacitinib was administered to treated patients. Tofacitinib ran 6 to 18 months, followed by 6 months off drug. Whole-study findings and limits: Scalp lesions, especially in alopecia totalis/universalis, had higher clonality than normal scalp.

Points on this clone: The target antigen is unknown. At one end the junction does not follow the germline gene, possibly because of a read error.

Per germline, CDR1 SGHRS and CDR2 YFSETQ. The CDR3 has 15 residues. After isolation, RNA underwent reverse transcription to generate cDNA as the sequencing template. Sequencing was performed with immunoSEQ multiplex PCR; in TCRdb, only in-frame clones are kept and a portion is missing. The profile covers 12,000 or so clones, with roughly 55% appearing a single time and 20% to 25% taken by the ten largest. From alopecia areata patients, lesional scalp punch biopsies and peripheral blood were collected. The sequencing input was skin. The receptor comes from a human donor with alopecia areata. The chain uses TRBV5-1 and TRBJ2-3; tentatively, D is TRBD1 (6 bases). The CDR3 region is CASSLSHLQTGTQYF. CDR3 sequence (DNA): TGCGCCAGCAGCTTGAGTCATCTTCAGACAGGTACGCAGTATTTT. The entire variable domain, with the rest obtained from reference TRBV5-1 and TRBJ2-3, is as follows: KAGVTQTPRYLIKTRGQQVTLSCSPISGHRSVSWYQQTPGQGLQFLFEYFSETQRNKGNFPGRFSGRQFSNSRSEMNVSTLELGDSALYLCASSLSHLQTGTQYFGPGTRLTVL.